Listed below are T cell receptor beta chains from one sample, sequenced in a study of control samples from healthy donors and cancer patients. Sequenced by immunoSEQ multiplex PCR; TCRdb stores in-frame clones only, minus some. This table has about 110,000 clones, 85% to 90% appearing once. The specimen was blood. These receptors came from a woman aged 50 to 60 in good health. Each CDR3 is given with its conserved first and last residue. The D gene is left open where the match is weak. Clone size is given for some rows only: seen once, a few or many times, or a class if the clone is expanded.

clone size	V gene	J gene	D gene	CDR3 protein	CDR3 DNA
NA	TRBV6-1	TRBJ2-7	NA	CASSEWYEQYF	TGTGCCAGCAGTGAATGGTACGAGCAGTACTTC
NA	TRBV5-6	TRBJ1-3	TRBD1	CASSGGDSRRNTIYF	TGTGCCAGCAGCGGAGGGGACAGTCGCCGAAACACCATATATTTT
few	TRBV30	TRBJ1-2	TRBD1	CAWGRTGVNYGYTF	TGTGCCTGGGGTAGGACAGGGGTGAACTATGGCTACACCTTC
NA	TRBV15	TRBJ2-6	NA	CATSRDPPSGANVLTF	TGTGCCACCAGCAGAGACCCCCCCTCTGGGGCCAACGTCCTGACTTTC
NA	TRBV12-3/TRBV12-4	TRBJ1-1	TRBD1	CASRPTGVGEAFF	TGTGCCAGCAGACCCACAGGGGTGGGTGAAGCTTTCTTT
NA	TRBV5-1	TRBJ1-6	TRBD1	CASSSTGQGASPLHF	TGCGCCAGCAGCTCCACGGGACAGGGGGCCTCACCCCTCCACTTT
few	TRBV19	TRBJ2-6	NA	CASSRGGYSGANVLTF	TGTGCCAGTAGTAGAGGGGGGTACTCTGGGGCCAACGTCCTGACTTTC
NA	TRBV29-1	TRBJ1-2	NA	CSVVGGWLGYTF	TGCAGCGTTGTTGGGGGGTGGCTAGGCTACACCTTC
NA	TRBV24-1	TRBJ2-2	TRBD2	CATSETSGHTGELFF	TGTGCCACCAGTGAGACTAGCGGGCACACCGGGGAGCTGTTTTTT
few	TRBV10-1	TRBJ2-3	NA	CASPIGDTQYF	TGCGCCAGCCCAATAGGAGATACGCAGTATTTT
NA	TRBV3-1/TRBV3-2	TRBJ2-2	NA	CASSQEIARGELFF	TGTGCCAGCAGCCAAGAGATAGCCCGCGGGGAGCTGTTTTTT
NA	TRBV11-3	TRBJ2-1	NA	CASSLDPSGTREQFF	TGTGCCAGCAGCTTAGATCCCTCGGGCACAAGGGAGCAGTTCTTC
NA	TRBV30	TRBJ2-4	NA	CAWTDSHRAKNIQYF	TGTGCCTGGACCGACAGCCATCGGGCCAAAAACATTCAGTACTTC
NA	TRBV5-5	TRBJ2-7	NA	CASTDLITYEQYF	TGTGCCAGCACCGACCTCATAACCTACGAGCAGTACTTC
NA	TRBV18	TRBJ1-4	NA	CASSPRELTNEKLFF	TGTGCCAGCTCTCCACGGGAGTTAACTAATGAAAAACTGTTTTTT
NA	TRBV7-3	TRBJ2-1	TRBD2	CASSLRGGASGGPKIRNNEQFF	TGTGCCAGCAGCTTACGGGGCGGGGCTAGCGGGGGACCAAAGATTCGAAACAATGAGCAGTTCTTC
NA	TRBV4-3	TRBJ1-1	NA	CASSQDRSNTEAFF	TGCGCCAGCAGCCAGGACAGATCTAACACTGAAGCTTTCTTT
NA	TRBV5-1	TRBJ2-7	NA	CASGQPEPPPARAGEQYF	TGCGCCAGCGGACAACCCGAACCCCCCCCGGCCAGGGCTGGCGAGCAGTACTTC
NA	TRBV6-4	TRBJ2-1	TRBD2	CASSQLAGVGNEQFF	TGTGCCAGCAGCCAACTAGCGGGAGTGGGCAATGAGCAGTTCTTC
NA	TRBV7-2	TRBJ2-6	TRBD1	CASSPTTGKAGANVLTF	TGTGCCAGCAGCCCAACGACAGGGAAAGCTGGGGCCAACGTCCTGACTTTC
NA	TRBV12-5	TRBJ2-1	TRBD2	CASGPQTSGSFNEQFF	TGTGCTAGTGGACCTCAGACTAGCGGGAGTTTCAATGAGCAGTTCTTC
NA	TRBV29-1	TRBJ1-1	NA	CSVGWDTATEAFF	TGCAGCGTTGGATGGGACACGGCCACTGAAGCTTTCTTT
NA	TRBV7-2	TRBJ2-3	NA	CASSFSGGDTQYF	TGTGCCAGCAGCTTTTCCGGGGGAGATACGCAGTATTTT
few	TRBV5-1	TRBJ1-5	NA	CASSFGGSQPQHF	TGCGCCAGCAGCTTTGGGGGCTCTCAGCCCCAGCATTTT
NA	TRBV4-1	TRBJ1-5	NA	CASSQDRGAWGQPQHF	TGCGCCAGCAGCCAAGATAGGGGGGCCTGGGGTCAGCCCCAGCATTTT
NA	TRBV7-2	TRBJ2-1	TRBD2	CASSSAGARSYNEQFF	TGTGCCAGCAGCTCAGCGGGAGCCAGATCCTACAATGAGCAGTTCTTC
NA	TRBV14	TRBJ2-1	NA	CASSHPGGVYNEQFF	TGTGCCAGCAGCCACCCTGGGGGCGTCTACAATGAGCAGTTCTTC
NA	TRBV6-5	TRBJ1-5	TRBD1	CASTGQVNLPQHF	TGTGCCAGCACGGGACAGGTAAATCTGCCCCAGCATTTT
NA	TRBV4-3	TRBJ1-3	TRBD1	CASSQELPGQGAGNTIYF	TGCGCCAGCAGCCAAGAACTACCGGGACAGGGAGCTGGAAACACCATATATTTT
NA	TRBV12-3/TRBV12-4	TRBJ2-7	TRBD1	CASSQTGSGREYF	TGTGCCAGCAGTCAGACAGGGTCGGGGCGAGAGTACTTC
NA	TRBV18	TRBJ1-2	TRBD1	CASSTRQGGYTF	TGTGCCAGCTCAACCCGACAGGGAGGCTACACCTTC
NA	TRBV19	TRBJ1-5	NA	CASRPGQGGGNQPQHF	TGTGCCAGTAGGCCGGGGCAGGGAGGAGGCAATCAGCCCCAGCATTTT
NA	TRBV6-5	TRBJ1-3	TRBD1	CASSYAGGPSGNTIYF	TGTGCCAGCAGTTACGCAGGGGGCCCCTCTGGAAACACCATATATTTT
NA	TRBV2	TRBJ1-1	NA	CASRSLQNTEAFF	TGTGCCAGCAGAAGCCTGCAGAACACTGAAGCTTTCTTT
NA	TRBV10-2	TRBJ1-4	NA	CASSSLGGRGEKLFF	TGCGCCAGCAGCTCTTTGGGGGGCAGAGGTGAAAAACTGTTTTTT
NA	TRBV11-3	TRBJ2-6	NA	CASSPPGANVLTF	TGTGCCAGCAGCCCCCCTGGGGCCAACGTCCTGACTTTC
once	TRBV27	TRBJ1-5	TRBD1	CASSSYRQGQSQPQHF	TGTGCCAGCAGTTCCTACCGACAGGGCCAGAGTCAGCCCCAGCATTTT
NA	TRBV3-1/TRBV3-2	TRBJ1-2	NA	CASSQEGPYGYTF	TGTGCCAGCAGCCAAGAGGGGCCCTATGGCTACACCTTC
NA	TRBV5-1	TRBJ1-4	TRBD1	CASSFNRGWNEKLFF	TGCGCCAGCAGCTTCAACAGGGGATGGAATGAAAAACTGTTTTTT
NA	TRBV10-3	TRBJ2-1	NA	CAIRGSNEQFF	TGTGCCATCAGGGGGTCCAATGAGCAGTTCTTC
NA	TRBV6-5	TRBJ1-3	NA	CASSYSSGSGNTIYF	TGTGCCAGCAGTTACTCATCAGGGTCCGGAAACACCATATATTTT
NA	TRBV19	TRBJ2-1	TRBD1	CASSLDRVHEQFF	TGTGCCAGTAGTCTGGACAGGGTCCATGAGCAGTTCTTC
NA	TRBV27	TRBJ1-3	NA	CASRSGGGSGNTIYF	TGTGCCAGCCGATCGGGGGGGGGCTCTGGAAACACCATATATTTT
once	TRBV18	TRBJ2-1	TRBD2	CASSASLAGSDNEQFF	TGTGCCAGCTCAGCCTCCCTAGCGGGGTCCGACAATGAGCAGTTCTTC
NA	TRBV19	TRBJ1-5	NA	CASSTLVAGNQPQHF	TGTGCCAGTAGTACCCTGGTAGCGGGGAACCAGCCCCAGCATTTT
NA	TRBV11-2	TRBJ2-5	NA	CASSPGATQYF	TGTGCCAGCAGCCCTGGGGCGACCCAGTACTTC
NA	TRBV13	TRBJ1-6	NA	CASSLGNTNSPLHF	TGTGCCAGCAGCTTGGGAAACACTAATTCACCCCTCCACTTT
NA	TRBV13	TRBJ2-3	TRBD2	CASSSVAGVRVTDTQYF	TGTGCCAGCAGCTCAGTAGCGGGGGTGAGGGTCACAGATACGCAGTATTTT
NA	TRBV29-1	TRBJ1-1	NA	CSARRGDTEAFF	TGCAGCGCGAGACGTGGGGACACTGAAGCTTTCTTT
NA	TRBV25-1	TRBJ2-7	NA	CASSGRAPGSYEQYF	TGTGCCAGCAGTGGCAGGGCGCCGGGGTCCTACGAGCAGTACTTC
few	TRBV6-5	TRBJ2-5	NA	CASRPWVEQETQYF	TGTGCCAGCAGGCCGTGGGTGGAACAAGAGACCCAGTACTTC
once	TRBV19	TRBJ1-1	NA	CASTLRVMSEAFF	TGTGCCAGTACGCTCAGGGTTATGTCTGAAGCTTTCTTT
NA	TRBV4-3	TRBJ1-5	TRBD1	CASSQYQGERWPQHF	TGCGCCAGCAGCCAATACCAGGGGGAGCGGTGGCCCCAGCATTTT
NA	TRBV4-3	TRBJ2-1	NA	CASSQDPAGGLVGDEQFF	TGCGCCAGCAGCCAAGATCCAGCGGGCGGTCTCGTAGGAGATGAGCAGTTCTTC
few	TRBV5-1	TRBJ1-3	NA	CASSLNKGPGNTIYF	TGCGCCAGCAGCTTGAATAAGGGTCCTGGAAACACCATATATTTT
NA	TRBV30	TRBJ2-7	TRBD2	CAWSVYRTSGGAREQYF	TGTGCCTGGAGTGTTTACCGGACTAGCGGGGGGGCCCGCGAGCAGTACTTC
once	TRBV27	TRBJ2-5	NA	CASSFGLHRETQYF	TGTGCCAGCAGTTTTGGGCTGCATCGGGAGACCCAGTACTTC
NA	TRBV5-5	TRBJ2-3	TRBD2	CASSLAGGRPDTQYF	TGTGCCAGCAGCTTAGCGGGAGGACGGCCAGATACGCAGTATTTT
NA	TRBV5-6	TRBJ2-2	NA	CASSLVVQGELFF	TGTGCCAGCAGCTTGGTAGTGCAGGGGGAGCTGTTTTTT